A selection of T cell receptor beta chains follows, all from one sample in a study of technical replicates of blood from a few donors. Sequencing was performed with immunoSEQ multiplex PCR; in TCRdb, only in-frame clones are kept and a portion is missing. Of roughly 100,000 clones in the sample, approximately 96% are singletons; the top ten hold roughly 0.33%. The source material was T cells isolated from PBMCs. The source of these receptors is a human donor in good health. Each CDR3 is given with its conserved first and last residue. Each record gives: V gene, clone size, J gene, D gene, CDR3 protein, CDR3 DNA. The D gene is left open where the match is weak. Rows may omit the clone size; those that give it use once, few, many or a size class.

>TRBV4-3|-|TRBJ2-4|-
CASSQIPGETAKNIQYF
TGCGCCAGCAGTCAGATCCCCGGGGAGACAGCCAAAAACATTCAGTACTTC
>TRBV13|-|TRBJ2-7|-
CASSLSVGEGGNYEQYF
TGTGCCAGCAGCTTAAGTGTCGGGGAAGGAGGAAACTACGAGCAGTACTTC
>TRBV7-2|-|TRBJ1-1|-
CASSLVKGAEAFF
TGTGCCAGCAGCTTAGTCAAGGGAGCTGAAGCTTTCTTT
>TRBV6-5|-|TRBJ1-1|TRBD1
CASSSTGTGKTEAFF
TGTGCCAGCAGTTCCACCGGGACAGGGAAAACTGAAGCTTTCTTT
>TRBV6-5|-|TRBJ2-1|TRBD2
CASSYTSGYNEQFF
TGTGCCAGCAGTTACACTAGCGGGTACAATGAGCAGTTCTTC
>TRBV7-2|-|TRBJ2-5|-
CASSSPRIYQETQYF
TGTGCCAGCAGCTCCCCTAGAATTTACCAAGAGACCCAGTACTTC
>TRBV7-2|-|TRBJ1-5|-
CASSLANSNQPQHF
TGTGCCAGCAGCTTGGCAAATAGCAATCAGCCCCAGCATTTT
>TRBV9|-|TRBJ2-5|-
CASSVGPGAQETQYF
TGTGCCAGCAGCGTAGGTCCAGGGGCCCAAGAGACCCAGTACTTC
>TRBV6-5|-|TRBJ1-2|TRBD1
CATGDSWSYGYTF
TGTGCCACGGGGGACAGTTGGAGCTATGGCTACACCTTC
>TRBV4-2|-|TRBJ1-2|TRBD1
CASSQPRDSSNGYTF
TGTGCCAGCAGCCAGCCCCGGGACAGCTCCAATGGCTACACCTTC
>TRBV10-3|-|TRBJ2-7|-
CAISEAQVNYEQYF
TGTGCCATCAGTGAGGCCCAGGTGAATTACGAGCAGTACTTC
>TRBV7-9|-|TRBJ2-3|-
CASSLAGGAATDTQYF
TGTGCCAGCAGCTTAGCGGGGGGAGCAGCCACAGATACGCAGTATTTT
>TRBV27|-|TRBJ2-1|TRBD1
CASSSPGTGINEQFF
TGTGCCAGCAGTTCTCCCGGGACAGGCATCAATGAGCAGTTCTTC
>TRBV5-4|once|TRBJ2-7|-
CAIRTGNEQYF
TGTGCCATACGAACAGGGAACGAGCAGTACTTC
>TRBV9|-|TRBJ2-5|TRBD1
CASSVAGQGYQETQYF
TGTGCCAGCAGCGTAGCAGGACAGGGGTATCAAGAGACCCAGTACTTC
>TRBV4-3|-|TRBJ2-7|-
CASSQERPAITYEQYF
TGCGCCAGCAGCCAAGAGAGGCCAGCTATTACCTACGAGCAGTACTTC
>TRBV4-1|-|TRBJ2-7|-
CASSSRQAYEQYF
TGCGCCAGCAGCTCCCGACAGGCCTACGAGCAGTACTTC
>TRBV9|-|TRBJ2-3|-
CASGHSTTESSTDTQYF
TGTGCCAGCGGACATTCGACGACGGAGAGTAGCACAGATACGCAGTATTTT
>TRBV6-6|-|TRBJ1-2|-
CASSYPDSLNYGYTF
TGTGCCAGCAGTTACCCGGACAGCCTTAACTATGGCTACACCTTC
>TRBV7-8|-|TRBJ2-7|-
CASSSWQLSSYEQYF
TGTGCCAGCAGCTCCTGGCAGTTAAGCTCCTACGAGCAGTACTTC
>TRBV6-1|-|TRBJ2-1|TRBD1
CASSEAGQPDNEQFF
TGTGCCAGCAGTGAAGCGGGACAGCCAGACAATGAGCAGTTCTTC
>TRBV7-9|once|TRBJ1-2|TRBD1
CASSLLQGSTGYTF
TGTGCCAGCAGCTTACTACAGGGGAGTACTGGCTACACCTTC
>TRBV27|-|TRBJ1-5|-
CASSFKGGNQPQHF
TGTGCCAGCAGTTTCAAGGGGGGGAATCAGCCCCAGCATTTT
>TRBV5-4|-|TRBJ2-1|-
CASSLSFLGDRRDGNEQFF
TGTGCCAGCAGCTTGTCGTTTCTCGGCGACAGACGAGACGGCAATGAGCAGTTCTTC